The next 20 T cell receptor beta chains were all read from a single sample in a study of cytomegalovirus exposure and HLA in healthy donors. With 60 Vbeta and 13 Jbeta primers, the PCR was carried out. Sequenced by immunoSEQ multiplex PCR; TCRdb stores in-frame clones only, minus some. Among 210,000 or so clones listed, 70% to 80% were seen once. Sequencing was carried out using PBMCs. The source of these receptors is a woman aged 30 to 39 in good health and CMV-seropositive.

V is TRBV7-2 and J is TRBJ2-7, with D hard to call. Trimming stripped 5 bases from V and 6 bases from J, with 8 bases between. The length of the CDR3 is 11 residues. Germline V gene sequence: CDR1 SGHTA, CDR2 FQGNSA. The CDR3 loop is CASSRLTEQYF. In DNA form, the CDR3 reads TGTGCCAGCAGCCGACTCACCGAGCAGTACTTC.

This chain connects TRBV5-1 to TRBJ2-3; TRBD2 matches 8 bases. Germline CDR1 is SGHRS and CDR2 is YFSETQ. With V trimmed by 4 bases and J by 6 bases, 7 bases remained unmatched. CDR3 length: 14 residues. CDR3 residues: CASSPRGAADTQYF. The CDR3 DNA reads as TGCGCCAGCAGCCCGCGGGGGGCCGCGGATACGCAGTATTTT.

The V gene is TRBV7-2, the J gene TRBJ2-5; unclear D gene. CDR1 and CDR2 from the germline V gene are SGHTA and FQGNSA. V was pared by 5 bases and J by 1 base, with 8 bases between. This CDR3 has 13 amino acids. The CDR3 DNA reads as TGTGCCAGCAGCGCTACGCCCCAAGAGACCCAGTACTTC. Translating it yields CASSATPQETQYF. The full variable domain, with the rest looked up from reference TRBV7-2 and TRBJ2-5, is GAGVSQSPSNKVTEKGKDVELRCDPISGHTALYWYRQSLGQGLEFLIYFQGNSAPDKSGLPSDRFSAERTGGSVSTLTIQRTQQEDSAVYLCASSATPQETQYFGPGTRLLVL.

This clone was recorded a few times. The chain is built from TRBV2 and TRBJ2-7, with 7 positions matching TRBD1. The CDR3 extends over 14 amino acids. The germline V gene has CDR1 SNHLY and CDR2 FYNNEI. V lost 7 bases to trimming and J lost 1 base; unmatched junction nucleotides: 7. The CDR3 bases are TGTGCCAGCACCCTGGACAGGCGATCCTACGAGCAGTACTTC. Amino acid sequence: CASTLDRRSYEQYF.

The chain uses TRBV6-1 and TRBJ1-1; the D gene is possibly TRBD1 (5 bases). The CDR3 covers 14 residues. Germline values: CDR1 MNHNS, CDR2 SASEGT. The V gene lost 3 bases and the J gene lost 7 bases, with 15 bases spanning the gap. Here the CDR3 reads CASSEGGGSDEAFF. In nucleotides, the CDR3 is TGTGCCAGCAGTGAGGGGGGGGGTTCTGATGAAGCTTTCTTT.

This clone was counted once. CDR3 protein: CASSPGTSGSTDTQYF. The CDR3 DNA is TGTGCCAGCAGCCCGGGGACTAGCGGGAGCACAGATACGCAGTATTTT. The chain joins TRBV7-8 to TRBJ2-3; 12 bases line up with TRBD2. This CDR3 has 16 amino acids. Germline loops: CDR1 SGHVS, CDR2 FQNEAQ. With V trimmed by 5 bases and J by 0 bases, 3 bases remained unmatched.

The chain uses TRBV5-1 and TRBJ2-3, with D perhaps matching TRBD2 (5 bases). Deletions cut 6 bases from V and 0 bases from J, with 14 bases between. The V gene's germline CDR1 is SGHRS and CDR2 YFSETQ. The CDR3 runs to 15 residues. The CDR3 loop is CASMGVGGSTDTQYF. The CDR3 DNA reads TGCGCCAGCATGGGAGTCGGCGGGAGCACAGATACGCAGTATTTT.

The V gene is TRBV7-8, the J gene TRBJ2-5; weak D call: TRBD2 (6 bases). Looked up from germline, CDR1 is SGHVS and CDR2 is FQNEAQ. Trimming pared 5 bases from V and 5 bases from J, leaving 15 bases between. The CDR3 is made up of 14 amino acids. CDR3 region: CASSPRGDWETQYF. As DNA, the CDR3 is TGTGCCAGCAGCCCACGCGGGGATTGGGAGACCCAGTACTTC.

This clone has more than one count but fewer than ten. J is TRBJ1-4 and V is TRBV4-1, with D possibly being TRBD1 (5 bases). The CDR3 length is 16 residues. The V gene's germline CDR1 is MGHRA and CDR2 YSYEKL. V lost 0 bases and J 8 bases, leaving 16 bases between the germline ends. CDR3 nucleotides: TGCGCCAGCAGCCAAGATCCGGGCATTCGGGGGGAAAAACTGTTTTTT. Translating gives CASSQDPGIRGEKLFF.

CDR3 sequence: CASSLSTGSGYTF. DNA of the CDR3: TGTGCCAGCAGTTTGAGTACAGGGAGTGGCTACACCTTC. The genes are TRBV28 and TRBJ1-2, with D tentatively TRBD1 (6 bases). V dropped 3 bases and J dropped 7 bases, with 12 bases sitting between them. Germline CDR1 MDHEN, CDR2 SYDVKM. The CDR3 runs 13 residues.

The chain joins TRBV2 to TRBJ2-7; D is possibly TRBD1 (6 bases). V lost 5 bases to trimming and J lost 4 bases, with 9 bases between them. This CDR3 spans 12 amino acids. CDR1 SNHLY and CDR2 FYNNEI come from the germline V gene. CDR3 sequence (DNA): TGTGCCAGCAGTTACGACAGGTACGAGCAGTACTTC. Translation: CASSYDRYEQYF.

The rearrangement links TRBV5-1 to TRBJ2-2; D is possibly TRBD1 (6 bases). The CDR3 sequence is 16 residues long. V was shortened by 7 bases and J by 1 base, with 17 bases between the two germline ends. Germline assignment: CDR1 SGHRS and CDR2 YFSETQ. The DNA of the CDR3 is TGCGCCAGCTTCCGGACAGCCACAGGGAACACCGGGGAGCTGTTTTTT. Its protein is CASFRTATGNTGELFF. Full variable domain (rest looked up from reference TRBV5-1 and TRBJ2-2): KAGVTQTPRYLIKTRGQQVTLSCSPISGHRSVSWYQQTPGQGLQFLFEYFSETQRNKGNFPGRFSGRQFSNSRSEMNVSTLELGDSALYLCASFRTATGNTGELFFGEGSRLTVL.

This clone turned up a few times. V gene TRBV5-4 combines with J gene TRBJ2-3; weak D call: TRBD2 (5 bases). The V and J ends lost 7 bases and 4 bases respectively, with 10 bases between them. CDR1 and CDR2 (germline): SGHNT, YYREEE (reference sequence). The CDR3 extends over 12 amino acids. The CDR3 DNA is TGTGCCAGCGCGAACGGGGCAGATACGCAGTATTTT. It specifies CASANGADTQYF.

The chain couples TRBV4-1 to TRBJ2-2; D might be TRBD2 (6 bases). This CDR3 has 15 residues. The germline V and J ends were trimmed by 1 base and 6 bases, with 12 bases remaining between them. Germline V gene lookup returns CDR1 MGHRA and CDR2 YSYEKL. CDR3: CASSQVTSLAGELFF. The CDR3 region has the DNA TGCGCCAGCAGCCAAGTTACTAGCCTCGCCGGGGAGCTGTTTTTT.

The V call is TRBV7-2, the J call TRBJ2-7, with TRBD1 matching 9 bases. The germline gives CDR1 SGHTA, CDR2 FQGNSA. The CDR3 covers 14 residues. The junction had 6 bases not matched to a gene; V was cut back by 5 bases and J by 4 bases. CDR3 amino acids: CASSRQGEAYEQYF. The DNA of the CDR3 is TGTGCCAGCAGCAGACAGGGGGAGGCTTACGAGCAGTACTTC.

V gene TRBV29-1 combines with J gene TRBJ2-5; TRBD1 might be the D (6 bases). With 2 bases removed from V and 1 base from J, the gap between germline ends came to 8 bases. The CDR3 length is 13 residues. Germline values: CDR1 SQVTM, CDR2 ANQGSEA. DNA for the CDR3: TGCAGCGTTGAACGGGACATCCAAGAGACCCAGTACTTC. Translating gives CSVERDIQETQYF.

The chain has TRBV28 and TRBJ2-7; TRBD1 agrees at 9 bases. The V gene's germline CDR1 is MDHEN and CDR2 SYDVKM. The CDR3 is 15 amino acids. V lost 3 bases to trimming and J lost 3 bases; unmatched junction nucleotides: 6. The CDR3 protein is CASSLGQGLGYEQYF. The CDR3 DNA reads TGTGCCAGCAGTTTGGGACAGGGTCTTGGCTACGAGCAGTACTTC. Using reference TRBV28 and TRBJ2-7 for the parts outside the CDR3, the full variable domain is DVKVTQSSRYLVKRTGEKVFLECVQDMDHENMFWYRQDPGLGLRLIYFSYDVKMKEKGDIPEGYSVSREKKERFSLILESASTNQTSMYLCASSLGQGLGYEQYFGPGTRLTVT.

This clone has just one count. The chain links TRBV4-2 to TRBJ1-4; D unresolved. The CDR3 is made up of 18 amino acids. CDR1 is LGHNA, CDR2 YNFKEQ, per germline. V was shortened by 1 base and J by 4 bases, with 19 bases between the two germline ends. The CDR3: CASSQGSTIFQFNEKLFF. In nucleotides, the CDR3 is TGTGCCAGCAGCCAAGGGAGCACCATTTTCCAATTTAATGAAAAACTGTTTTTT.

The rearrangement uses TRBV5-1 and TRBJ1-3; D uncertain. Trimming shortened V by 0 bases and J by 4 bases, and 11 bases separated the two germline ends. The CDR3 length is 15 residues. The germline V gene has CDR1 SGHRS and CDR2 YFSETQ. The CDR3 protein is CASSLARVGGNTIYF. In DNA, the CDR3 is TGCGCCAGCAGCTTGGCGAGGGTAGGAGGAAACACCATATATTTT.

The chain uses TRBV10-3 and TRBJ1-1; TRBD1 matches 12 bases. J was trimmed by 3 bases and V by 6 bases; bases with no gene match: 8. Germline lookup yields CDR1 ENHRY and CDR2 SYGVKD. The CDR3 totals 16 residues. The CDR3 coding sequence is TGTGCCATCAGCGGGGGGACAGGGGGCTCAGACACTGAAGCTTTCTTT. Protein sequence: CAISGGTGGSDTEAFF.